The 25 T cell receptor beta chains below were found in one sample sequenced in a study of T cells after yellow fever vaccination. TCRdb itself ran the 5' RACE reads through MiXCR, one entry per CDR3 protein. The sample shows 150,000 to 200,000 distinct CDR3 sequences, around 9.3% of them seen only once. The sample was CD8+ T cells sorted from PBMCs, taken 45 days after the yellow fever booster vaccination. The source of these receptors is a man between 18 and 29 years old who received the YFV17D yellow fever vaccine.

There are many counts of this clonotype. V and J are TRBV4-2 and TRBJ1-4, with D possibly matching TRBD1 (5 bases). Germline loops: CDR1 LGHNA, CDR2 YNFKEQ. The V end lost 4 bases, the J end lost 6 bases, and 21 bases lay between the germline ends. The CDR3 has 17 residues. Here the CDR3 DNA reads TGTGCCAGCAGCCCGACGGACACCCGGGTAGGACATGAAAAACTGTTTTTT. Translation gives CASSPTDTRVGHEKLFF.

In this sample, this clonotype turned up many times. V is TRBV18 and J is TRBJ2-7; a possible D gene is TRBD1 (6 bases). This CDR3 region has 13 residues. The germline gives CDR1 KGHSH, CDR2 LQKENI. Trimming took 2 bases from V and 3 from J, leaving 8 bases between them. The CDR3 bases are TGTGCCAGCTCACCAGGGACATACTACGAGCAGTACGTC. Translating gives CASSPGTYYEQYV.

This clonotype has just a few counts. The gene calls are TRBV27 and TRBJ2-3; tentatively, D is TRBD1 (6 bases). The CDR3 length is 14 residues. Trimming cost V 8 bases and J 3 bases, with 15 bases left between them. Germline assignment: CDR1 MNHEY and CDR2 SMNVEV (reference sequence). The CDR3: CASGSWQGTDTQYF. CDR3 coding DNA: TGTGCCAGCGGATCTTGGCAGGGGACAGATACGCAGTATTTT.

The CDR3: CASRDSNNEKLFF. DNA for the CDR3: TGTGCCAGCAGGGACAGTAATAATGAAAAACTGTTTTTT. The J gene is TRBJ1-4, the V gene TRBV2; TRBD1 might be the D (6 bases). The V gene's germline CDR1 is SNHLY and CDR2 FYNNEI. This CDR3 has 13 residues. Trimming shortened V by 6 bases and J by 4 bases, and 9 bases separated the two germline ends.

The chain is built from TRBV6-5 and TRBJ2-1; weak D call: TRBD1 (5 bases). V was clipped by 3 bases and J by 7 bases, with 10 bases between them. The CDR3 consists of 13 residues. Per germline, CDR1 MNHEY and CDR2 SVGAGI. CDR3 region: CASSYYQGNEQFF. CDR3 DNA: TGTGCCAGCAGTTATTATCAGGGAAATGAGCAGTTCTTC.

About this clonotype: A much larger clone differs by one base, so this may be a read error. The rearrangement joins TRBV6-2 or TRBV6-3 to TRBJ1-5, with 8 bases aligning to TRBD1. The junction had 7 bases not matched to a gene; V was cut back by 4 bases and J by 5 bases. The CDR3 loop spans 15 amino acids. The germline CDR1 and CDR2 sequences are MNHEY and SVGEGT. The CDR3, as DNA: TGTGCCAGCAGTTTCGGACAGGGCGGGTATCAGCCCCAGCATTTT. This sequence encodes CASSFGQGGYQPQHF.

This clonotype has just a few counts. The chain links TRBV28 to TRBJ2-3, with 8 positions matching TRBD1. In germline, CDR1 is MDHEN, CDR2 SYDVKM. The CDR3 consists of 17 residues. V lost 4 bases and J lost 2; bases outside the gene matches: 11. The CDR3 sequence: CASSSGTGTTSTDTQYF. The CDR3 bases are TGTGCCAGCAGTTCCGGGACAGGCACTACTTCCACAGATACGCAGTATTTT.

This clonotype was seen only a few times. A junction end diverges from the germline sequence, so it may reflect a read error. The rearrangement links TRBV7-7 to TRBJ2-5, with a tentative D call TRBD2 (7 bases). Germline loops: CDR1 SSHAT, CDR2 FNYEAQ (reference sequence). The CDR3 consists of 16 residues. The CDR3 nucleotides read TGTGCTAGCAGCTTAGAGACGGCAGGGAGGGGGGAGACCCAGTACTTC. It codes for CASSLETAGRGETQYF.

The chain couples TRBV10-3 to TRBJ2-5, with D possibly matching TRBD2 (5 bases). CDR1 ENHRY and CDR2 SYGVKD come from the germline V gene. CDR3 length: 17 amino acids. The V end lost 4 bases, the J end lost 1 base, and 19 bases lay between the germline ends. The CDR3 loop reads CAISGAREIRAQETQYF. The CDR3 DNA reads TGTGCCATCAGTGGTGCCCGGGAAATCCGGGCCCAAGAGACCCAGTACTTC.

This clonotype was counted a few times. This chain connects TRBV5-1 to TRBJ2-3, with D possibly being TRBD2 (6 bases). Germline values: CDR1 SGHRS, CDR2 YFSETQ. The V gene lost 7 bases and the J gene lost 5 bases, with 17 bases spanning the gap. The CDR3 length is 14 residues. CDR3 nucleotide sequence: TGCGCCAGCGGACAAGTACGGGGACTAGATACGCAGTATTTT. Translation gives CASGQVRGLDTQYF. The variable domain in full, completed from reference TRBV5-1 and TRBJ2-3, reads KAGVTQTPRYLIKTRGQQVTLSCSPISGHRSVSWYQQTPGQGLQFLFEYFSETQRNKGNFPGRFSGRQFSNSRSEMNVSTLELGDSALYLCASGQVRGLDTQYFGPGTRLTVL.

The rearrangement joins TRBV6-2 or TRBV6-3 to TRBJ1-1, with D unclear. Trimming stripped 6 bases from V and 1 base from J, with 6 bases between. CDR1 is MNHEY and CDR2 is SVGEGT in the germline V gene. The CDR3 contains 12 residues. DNA of the CDR3: TGTGCCAGCAGAGCCGCGAACACTGAAGCTTTCTTT. This encodes CASRAANTEAFF.

V and J are TRBV27 and TRBJ1-2; tentatively, D is TRBD1 (6 bases). CDR1 and CDR2 from the germline V gene are MNHEY and SMNVEV (reference sequence). There are 13 residues in the CDR3. Between the trimmed V and J ends, which lost 5 bases and 4 bases, there was a span of 11 bases. CDR3 DNA sequence: TGTGCCAGCAGTCCCCAGGGGTCCTATGGCTACACCTTC. Its translation is CASSPQGSYGYTF.

This clonotype was recorded a few times. The chain carries TRBV7-9 and TRBJ2-7; the D is unclear. This CDR3 contains 13 residues. Per the germline V gene, CDR1 is SEHNR and CDR2 is FQNEAQ (reference sequence). V shed 7 bases and J shed 2 bases, with 12 bases lying between them. In DNA form, the CDR3 reads TGTGCCAGCACGAAGGGTTTGGCCTACGAGCAGTACGTC. Translating it yields CASTKGLAYEQYV.

This clonotype has a handful of counts. The genes are TRBV27 and TRBJ2-7; 8 bases are shared with TRBD1. This CDR3 has 13 amino acids. J lost 5 bases, V lost 5 bases, and 5 bases had no gene match. Germline V gene data show CDR1 as MNHEY and CDR2 as SMNVEV (reference sequence). For the CDR3, the DNA is TGTGCCAGCAGTCGGACAGGGTATAACGAGCAGTACTTC. As protein: CASSRTGYNEQYF.

This clonotype was detected a few times. The gene calls are TRBV12-3 or TRBV12-4 and TRBJ1-5; D might be TRBD1 (5 bases). This CDR3 spans 15 amino acids. V lost 5 bases to trimming and J lost 3 bases, with 14 bases between them. CDR3 coding DNA: TGTGCCAGCAGTCTCCGGGGGTCCCTCAATCAGCCCCAGCATTTT. It translates to CASSLRGSLNQPQHF.

The chain couples TRBV6-6 to TRBJ1-5; D uncertain. The CDR3 totals 13 residues. V lost 2 bases to trimming and J lost 4 bases, with 6 bases between them. Germline assignment: CDR1 MNHNY and CDR2 SVGAGI (reference sequence). The CDR3 coding sequence is TGTGCCAGCAGTTACGAGTTTAATCAGCCCCAGCATTTT. This encodes CASSYEFNQPQHF.

The chain uses TRBV9 and TRBJ2-7; 10 bases agree with TRBD1. Germline CDR1 SGDLS, CDR2 YYNGEE. The CDR3 has 14 residues. The trim removed 4 bases at V and 4 bases at J, leaving 5 bases unmatched. The CDR3 DNA reads TGTGCCAGCAGCCCGGGGACAGGGGATTACGAGCAGTACGTC. Translation gives CASSPGTGDYEQYV.

V gene TRBV3-1 combines with J gene TRBJ2-4; either TRBD1 or TRBD2 may fit D (5 bases each). The CDR3 covers 15 residues. The V end lost 4 bases, the J end lost 2 bases, and 12 bases lay between the germline ends. The germline V gene encodes CDR1 LGHDT and CDR2 YNNKEL (reference sequence). The CDR3 reads CASSLNWGSKNIQYF. CDR3 nucleotides: TGTGCCAGCAGCCTCAACTGGGGGTCCAAAAACATTCAGTACTTC.

The rearrangement joins TRBV7-2 to TRBJ2-1; TRBD1 agrees at 10 bases. V trimming: 5 bases; J trimming: 2 bases; junction bases outside the gene matches: 15. The CDR3 is 19 residues long. The germline V gene has CDR1 SGHTA and CDR2 FQGNSA. As DNA, the CDR3 is TGTGCCAGCAGCCCGGGGGTCGTACGGGGACAGGGGCCCTACAATGAGCAGTTCTTC. Amino acid sequence: CASSPGVVRGQGPYNEQFF.

This clonotype has only a few counts. The chain uses TRBV4-2 and TRBJ1-2; 8 positions match TRBD1. Germline CDR1 is LGHNA and CDR2 is YNFKEQ. After removal of 5 bases from V and 2 bases from J, the junction contained 10 bases not matched to a gene. There are 16 residues in the CDR3. CDR3 protein: CASSSAVGDRNYGYTF. CDR3 DNA: TGTGCCAGCAGCTCGGCGGTCGGGGACAGGAACTATGGCTACACCTTC.

This clonotype was detected a few times. The chain couples TRBV23-1 to TRBJ1-4, with 7 bases that match TRBD1. TRBV23-1 is identified as an open reading frame with a role that is uncertain. The CDR3 covers 18 residues. The V and J ends lost 7 bases and 5 bases, in that order; junction bases with no gene match: 19. The CDR3 sequence is CASKTRDSQTQLNEKLFF. Here the CDR3 DNA reads TGCGCCAGCAAAACTCGGGACAGCCAAACTCAACTAAATGAAAAACTGTTTTTT.

The rearrangement joins TRBV7-2 to TRBJ2-2; tentatively, D is TRBD1 or TRBD2 (5 bases each). The CDR3 is made up of 16 amino acids. Germline CDR1 SGHTA, CDR2 FQGNSA. Trimming shortened V by 1 base and J by 5 bases, and 14 bases separated the two germline ends. The CDR3 DNA reads TGTGCCAGCAGCTTAGACCCGAGGGGTGGAACCGGGGAGCTGTTTTTT. Amino acid sequence: CASSLDPRGGTGELFF. The variable domain in full, completed from reference TRBV7-2 and TRBJ2-2, reads GAGVSQSPSNKVTEKGKDVELRCDPISGHTALYWYRQSLGQGLEFLIYFQGNSAPDKSGLPSDRFSAERTGGSVSTLTIQRTQQEDSAVYLCASSLDPRGGTGELFFGEGSRLTVL.

The rearrangement uses TRBV5-4 and TRBJ2-3; D is ambiguous. From germline, CDR1 is SGHNT and CDR2 YYREEE (reference sequence). Deletions cut 3 bases from V and 6 bases from J, with 11 bases between. The CDR3 sequence is 13 residues long. The CDR3 DNA sequence: TGTGCCAGCAGCTCCCTGAAAGCGGATACGCAGTATTTT. Amino acids: CASSSLKADTQYF.

This clonotype was detected many times. At one end the junction does not follow the germline gene, possibly because of a read error. The genes are TRBV5-1 and TRBJ2-2; the D is unclear. Germline lookup yields CDR1 SGHRS and CDR2 YFSETQ. This CDR3 region has 12 residues. CDR3 sequence (DNA): TGTGCCAGCAGCTTGAACACCGGGGAGCTGTTTTTT. Its protein product is CASSLNTGELFF.

V usage is TRBV30 and J usage is TRBJ1-1; 8 bases align to TRBD1. The CDR3 is made up of 12 amino acids. CDR1 is GTSNPN, CDR2 SVGIG, per germline (reference sequence). Trimming removed 5 bases from V and 5 bases from J; junction bases left unmatched: 4. In DNA form, the CDR3 reads TGTGCCTGGGGACAGGGAGGGACTGAAGCTTTCTTT. This gives the protein CAWGQGGTEAFF.